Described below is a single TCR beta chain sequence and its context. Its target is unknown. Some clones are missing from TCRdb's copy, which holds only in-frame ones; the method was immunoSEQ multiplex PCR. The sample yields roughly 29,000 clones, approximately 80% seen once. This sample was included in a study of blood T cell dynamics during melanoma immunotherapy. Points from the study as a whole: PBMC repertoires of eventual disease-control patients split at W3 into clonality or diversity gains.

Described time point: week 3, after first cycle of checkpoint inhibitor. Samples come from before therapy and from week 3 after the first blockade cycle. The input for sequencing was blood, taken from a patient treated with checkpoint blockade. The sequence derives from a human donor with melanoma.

CDR3 protein: CASSYDPRDFMGNTIYF. DNA for the CDR3: TGCGCCAGCAGCTATGACCCACGGGACTTTATGGGAAACACCATATATTTT. This sequence joins TRBV5-1 and TRBJ1-3, with TRBD1 as a possible D gene (5 bases). CDR3 length: 17 amino acids. Germline V gives CDR1 SGHRS, CDR2 YFSETQ. The germline V and J ends were trimmed by 3 bases and 4 bases, with 20 bases remaining between them.